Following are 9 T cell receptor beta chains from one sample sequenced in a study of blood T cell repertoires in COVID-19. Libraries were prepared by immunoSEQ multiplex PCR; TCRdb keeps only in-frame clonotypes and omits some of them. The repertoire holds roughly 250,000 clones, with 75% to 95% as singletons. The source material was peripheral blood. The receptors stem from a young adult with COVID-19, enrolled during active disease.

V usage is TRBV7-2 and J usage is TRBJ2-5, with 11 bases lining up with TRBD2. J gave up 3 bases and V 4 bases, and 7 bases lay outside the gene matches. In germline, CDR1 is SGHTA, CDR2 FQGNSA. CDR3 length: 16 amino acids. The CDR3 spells CASSSPWGLAEETQYF. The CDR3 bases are TGTGCCAGCAGCTCCCCCTGGGGACTAGCGGAAGAGACCCAGTACTTC.

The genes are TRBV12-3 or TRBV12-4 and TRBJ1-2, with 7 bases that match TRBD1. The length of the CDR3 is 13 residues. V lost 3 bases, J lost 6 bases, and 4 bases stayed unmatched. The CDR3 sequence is CASSFYRGDGYTF. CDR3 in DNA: TGTGCCAGCAGTTTTTACAGGGGTGATGGCTACACCTTC.

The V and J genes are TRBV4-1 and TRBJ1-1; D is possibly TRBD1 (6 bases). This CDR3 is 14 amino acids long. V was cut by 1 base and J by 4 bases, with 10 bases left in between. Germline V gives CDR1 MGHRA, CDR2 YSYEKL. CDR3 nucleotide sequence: TGCGCCAGCAGCCAAGTTTTGGACAGCACTGAAGCTTTCTTT. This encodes CASSQVLDSTEAFF.

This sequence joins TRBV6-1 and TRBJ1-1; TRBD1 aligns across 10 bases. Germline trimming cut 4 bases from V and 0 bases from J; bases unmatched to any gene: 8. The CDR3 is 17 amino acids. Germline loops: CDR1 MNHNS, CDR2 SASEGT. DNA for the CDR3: TGTGCCAGCAGTGGACAGGGGGCGAGTAACATGAACACTGAAGCTTTCTTT. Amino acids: CASSGQGASNMNTEAFF.

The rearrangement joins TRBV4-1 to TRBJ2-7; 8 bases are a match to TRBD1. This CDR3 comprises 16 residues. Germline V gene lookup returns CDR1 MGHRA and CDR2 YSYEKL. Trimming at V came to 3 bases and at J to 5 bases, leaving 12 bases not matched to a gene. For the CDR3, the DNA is TGCGCCAGCAGCCAGATACCGACAGGGGCGCTCGACGAGCAGTACTTC. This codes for CASSQIPTGALDEQYF.

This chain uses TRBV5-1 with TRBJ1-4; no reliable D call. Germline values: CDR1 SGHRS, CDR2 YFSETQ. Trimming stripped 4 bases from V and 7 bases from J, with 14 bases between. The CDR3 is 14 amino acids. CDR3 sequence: CASSGRAASEKLFF. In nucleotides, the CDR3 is TGCGCCAGCAGCGGGAGGGCCGCTAGTGAAAAACTGTTTTTT.

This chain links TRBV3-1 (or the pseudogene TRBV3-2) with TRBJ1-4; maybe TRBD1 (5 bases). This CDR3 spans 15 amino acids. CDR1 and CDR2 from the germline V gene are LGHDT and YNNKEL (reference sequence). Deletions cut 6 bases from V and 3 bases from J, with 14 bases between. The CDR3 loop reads CASRIPGSANEKLFF. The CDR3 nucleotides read TGTGCCAGCAGGATTCCAGGGTCGGCTAATGAAAAACTGTTTTTT.

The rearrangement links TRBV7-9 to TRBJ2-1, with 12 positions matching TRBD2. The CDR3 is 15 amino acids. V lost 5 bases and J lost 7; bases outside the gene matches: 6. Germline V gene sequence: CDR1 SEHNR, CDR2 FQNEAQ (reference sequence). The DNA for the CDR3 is TGTGCCAGCAGCCCCACTAGCGGGAGGCTAAATGAGCAGTTCTTC. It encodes CASSPTSGRLNEQFF. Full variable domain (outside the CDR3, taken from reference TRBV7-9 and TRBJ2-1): DTGVSQNPRHKITKRGQNVTFRCDPISEHNRLYWYRQTLGQGPEFLTYFQNEAQLEKSRLLSDRFSAERPKGSFSTLEIQRTEQGDSAMYLCASSPTSGRLNEQFFGPGTRLTVL.

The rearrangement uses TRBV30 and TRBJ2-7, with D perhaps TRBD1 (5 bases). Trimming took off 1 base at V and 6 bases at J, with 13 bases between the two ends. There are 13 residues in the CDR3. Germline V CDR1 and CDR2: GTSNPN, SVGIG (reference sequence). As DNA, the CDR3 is TGTGCCTGGAGTGAGAGCAGGGCCGGCGAGCAGTACTTC. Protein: CAWSESRAGEQYF.